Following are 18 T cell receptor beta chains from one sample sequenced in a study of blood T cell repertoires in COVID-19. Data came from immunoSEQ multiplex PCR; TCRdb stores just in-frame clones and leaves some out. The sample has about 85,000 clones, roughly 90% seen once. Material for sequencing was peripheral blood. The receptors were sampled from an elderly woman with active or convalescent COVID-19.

The CDR3 sequence is CASSPQVTTEAFF. The CDR3 DNA is TGTGCCAGCAGCCCCCAGGTGACCACTGAAGCTTTCTTT. This chain links TRBV14 with TRBJ1-1, with D uncertain. The V end was cut by 4 bases, the J end by 4 bases, with 10 bases between. Germline assignment: CDR1 SGHDN and CDR2 FVKESK. CDR3 size: 13 residues.

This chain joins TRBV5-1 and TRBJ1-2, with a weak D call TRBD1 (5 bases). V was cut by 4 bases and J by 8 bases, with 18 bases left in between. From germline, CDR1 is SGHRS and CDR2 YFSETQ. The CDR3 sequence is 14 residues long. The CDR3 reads CASSQVRGADGYTF. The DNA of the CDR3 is TGCGCCAGCAGCCAGGTCCGTGGGGCGGACGGCTACACCTTC.

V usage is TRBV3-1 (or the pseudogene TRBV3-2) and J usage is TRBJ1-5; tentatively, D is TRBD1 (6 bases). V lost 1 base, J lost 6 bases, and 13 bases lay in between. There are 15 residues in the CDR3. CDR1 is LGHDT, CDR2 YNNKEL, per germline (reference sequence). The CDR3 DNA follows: TGTGCCAGCAGCCAAGGTGCAGGGGTTACTCAGCCCCAGCATTTT. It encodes CASSQGAGVTQPQHF.

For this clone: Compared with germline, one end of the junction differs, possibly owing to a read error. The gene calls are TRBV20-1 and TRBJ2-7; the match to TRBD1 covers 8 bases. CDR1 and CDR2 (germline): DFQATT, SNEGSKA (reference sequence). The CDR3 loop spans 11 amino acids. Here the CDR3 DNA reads TGCAGTGCTATCGGACAGGGACCCCAACACTTC. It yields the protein CSAIGQGPQHF.

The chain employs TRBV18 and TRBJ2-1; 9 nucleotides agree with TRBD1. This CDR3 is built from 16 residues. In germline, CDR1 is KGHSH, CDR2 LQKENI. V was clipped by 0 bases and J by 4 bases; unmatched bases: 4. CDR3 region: CASSPPNRGLYNEQFF. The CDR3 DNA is TGTGCCAGCTCACCACCGAACAGGGGGCTTTACAATGAGCAGTTCTTC.

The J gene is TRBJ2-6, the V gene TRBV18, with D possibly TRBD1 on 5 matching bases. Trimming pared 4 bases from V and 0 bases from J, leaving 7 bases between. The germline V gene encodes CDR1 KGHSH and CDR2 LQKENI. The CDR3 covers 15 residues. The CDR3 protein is CASSRGSSGANVLTF. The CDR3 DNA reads TGTGCCAGCTCACGGGGCTCCTCTGGGGCCAACGTCCTGACTTTC.

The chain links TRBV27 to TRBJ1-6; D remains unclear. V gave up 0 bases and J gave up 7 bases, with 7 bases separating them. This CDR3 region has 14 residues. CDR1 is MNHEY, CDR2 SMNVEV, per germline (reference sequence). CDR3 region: CASSLSPVNSPLHF. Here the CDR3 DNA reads TGTGCCAGCAGTTTATCGCCGGTCAATTCACCCCTCCACTTT.

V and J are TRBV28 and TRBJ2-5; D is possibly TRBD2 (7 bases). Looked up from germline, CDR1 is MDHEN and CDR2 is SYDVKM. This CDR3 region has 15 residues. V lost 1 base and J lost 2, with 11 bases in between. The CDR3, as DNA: TGTGCCAGCAGTTTATTAGGGGGAGGGCAAGAGACCCAGTACTTC. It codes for CASSLLGGGQETQYF.

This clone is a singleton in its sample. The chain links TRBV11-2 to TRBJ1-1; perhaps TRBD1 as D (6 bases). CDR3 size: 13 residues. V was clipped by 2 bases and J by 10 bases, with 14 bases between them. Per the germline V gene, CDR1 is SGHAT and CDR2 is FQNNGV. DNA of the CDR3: TGTGCCAGCAGCTTACCGATACAGGGCGGAGCTTTCTTT. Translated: CASSLPIQGGAFF.

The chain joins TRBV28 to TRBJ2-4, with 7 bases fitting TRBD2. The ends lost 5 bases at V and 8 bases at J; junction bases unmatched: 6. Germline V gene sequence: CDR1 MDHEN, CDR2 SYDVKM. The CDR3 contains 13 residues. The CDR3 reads CASSPSGIHIQYF. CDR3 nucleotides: TGTGCCAGCAGTCCCAGCGGGATTCACATTCAGTACTTC.

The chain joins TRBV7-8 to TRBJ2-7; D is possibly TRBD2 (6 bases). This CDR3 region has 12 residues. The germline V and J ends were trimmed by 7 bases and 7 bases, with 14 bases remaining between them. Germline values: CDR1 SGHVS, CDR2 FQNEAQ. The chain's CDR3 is CASKEGPREQYF. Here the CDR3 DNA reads TGTGCCAGCAAGGAGGGGCCGAGGGAGCAGTACTTC.

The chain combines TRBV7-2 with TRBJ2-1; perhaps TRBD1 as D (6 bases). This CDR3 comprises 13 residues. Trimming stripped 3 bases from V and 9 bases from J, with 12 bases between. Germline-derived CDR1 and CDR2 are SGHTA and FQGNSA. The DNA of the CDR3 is TGTGCCAGCAGCTTTCAGGGGTGGGGTGAGCAGTTCTTC. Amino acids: CASSFQGWGEQFF.

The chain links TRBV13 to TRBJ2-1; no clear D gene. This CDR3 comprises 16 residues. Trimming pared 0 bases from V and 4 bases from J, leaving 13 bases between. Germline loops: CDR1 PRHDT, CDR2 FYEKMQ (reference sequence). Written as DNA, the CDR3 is TGTGCCAGCAGCTTAGGCCGTCCGCTGACATACAATGAGCAGTTCTTC. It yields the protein CASSLGRPLTYNEQFF.

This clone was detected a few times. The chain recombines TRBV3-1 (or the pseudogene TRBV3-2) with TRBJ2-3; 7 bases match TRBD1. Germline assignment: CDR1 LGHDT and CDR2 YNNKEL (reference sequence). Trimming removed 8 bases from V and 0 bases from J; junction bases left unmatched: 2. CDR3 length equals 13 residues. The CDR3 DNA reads TGTGCCAGCTTGGGACAGAGCACAGATACGCAGTATTTT. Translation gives CASLGQSTDTQYF.

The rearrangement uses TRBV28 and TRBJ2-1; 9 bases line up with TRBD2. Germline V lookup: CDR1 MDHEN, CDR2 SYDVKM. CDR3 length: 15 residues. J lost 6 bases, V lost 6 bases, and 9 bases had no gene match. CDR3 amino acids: CASSHSGSRINEQFF. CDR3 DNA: TGTGCCAGCAGCCATAGCGGGAGTCGGATCAATGAGCAGTTCTTC.

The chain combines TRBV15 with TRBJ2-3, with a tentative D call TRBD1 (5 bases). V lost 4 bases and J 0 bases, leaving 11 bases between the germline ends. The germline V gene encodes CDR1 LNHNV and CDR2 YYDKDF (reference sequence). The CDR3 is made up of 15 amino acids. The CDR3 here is CATSIQGHSTDTQYF. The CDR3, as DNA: TGTGCCACCAGCATCCAGGGTCATAGCACAGATACGCAGTATTTT. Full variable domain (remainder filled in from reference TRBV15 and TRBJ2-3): DAMVIQNPRYQVTQFGKPVTLSCSQTLNHNVMYWYQQKSSQAPKLLFHYYDKDFNNEADTPDNFQSRRPNTSFCFLDIRSPGLGDTAMYLCATSIQGHSTDTQYFGPGTRLTVL.

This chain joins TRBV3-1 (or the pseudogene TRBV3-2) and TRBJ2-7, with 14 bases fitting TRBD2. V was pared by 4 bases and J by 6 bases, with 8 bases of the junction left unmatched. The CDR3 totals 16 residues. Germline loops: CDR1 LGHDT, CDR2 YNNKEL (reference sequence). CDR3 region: CASSRGLAGVMSEQYF. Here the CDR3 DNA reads TGTGCCAGCAGCCGGGGACTAGCGGGAGTTATGAGCGAGCAGTACTTC.

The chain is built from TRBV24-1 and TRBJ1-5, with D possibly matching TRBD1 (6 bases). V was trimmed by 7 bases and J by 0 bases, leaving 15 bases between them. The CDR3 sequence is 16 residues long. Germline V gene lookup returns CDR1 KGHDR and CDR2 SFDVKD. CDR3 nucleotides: TGTGCCACCAGCTACTCAGGGGCCCCTAGCAATCAGCCCCAGCATTTT. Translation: CATSYSGAPSNQPQHF.